Listed below are T cell receptor beta chains from one sample, sequenced in a study of T cells in Graves' hyperthyroidism and ophthalmopathy. TCRdb passed the multiplex PCR reads through MiXCR, listing each CDR3 protein once. The sample yields roughly 380,000 distinct CDR3 sequences, approximately 13% seen once. The sequenced material came from blood. These receptors came from a woman younger than 35 with Graves' hyperthyroidism. The CDR3 runs from the conserved cysteine through the conserved F or W. D genes are given only for firm matches. Part of the rows lack a size; the others show once, few, many or a class for expanded clones.

clone_size: many
d_call: TRBD1
v_call: TRBV2
j_call: TRBJ1-1
cdr3_nt: TGTGCCAGCAGTGTGAGCCGGACAGGGGGGAACACTGAAGCTTTCTTT
cdr3_aa: CASSVSRTGGNTEAFF

clone_size: many
d_call: -
v_call: TRBV7-2
j_call: TRBJ1-1
cdr3_nt: TGTGCCAGCAGCTGGACGGAGATGAACACTGAAGCTTTCTTT
cdr3_aa: CASSWTEMNTEAFF

clone_size: many
d_call: TRBD1
v_call: TRBV6-1
j_call: TRBJ2-7
cdr3_nt: TGTGCCAGCAGTGATAAGGCAGGGGGTCCCTACGAGCAGTACTTC
cdr3_aa: CASSDKAGGPYEQYF

clone_size: -
d_call: TRBD2
v_call: TRBV9
j_call: TRBJ2-1
cdr3_nt: TGTGCCAGCAGCGTAACCGGACTAGCGGGAGTTGAGCAGTTCTTC
cdr3_aa: CASSVTGLAGVEQFF

clone_size: few
d_call: TRBD2
v_call: TRBV20-1
j_call: TRBJ2-1
cdr3_nt: TGCAGTGCTAGAGTGGGGGGGACTAGCGGAGGGTACAATGAGCAGTTCTTC
cdr3_aa: CSARVGGTSGGYNEQFF

clone_size: -
d_call: -
v_call: TRBV15
j_call: TRBJ2-5
cdr3_nt: TGTGCCACCAGCAGAGATCGACGTCAAGAGACCCAGTACTTC
cdr3_aa: CATSRDRRQETQYF

clone_size: many
d_call: -
v_call: TRBV20-1
j_call: TRBJ1-5
cdr3_nt: TGCAGTGCCAGGACCACCAATCAGCCCCAGCATTTT
cdr3_aa: CSARTTNQPQHF

clone_size: few
d_call: -
v_call: TRBV2
j_call: TRBJ2-1
cdr3_nt: TGTGCCAGCAGTGAAGTGGGCGAGGGGGGGAATGAGCAGTTCTTC
cdr3_aa: CASSEVGEGGNEQFF

clone_size: -
d_call: -
v_call: TRBV2
j_call: TRBJ2-5
cdr3_nt: TGTGCCAGCAGTGAGGACCGACAGTTCTTCCTCCAAGAGACCCAGTACTTC
cdr3_aa: CASSEDRQFFLQETQYF

clone_size: many
d_call: TRBD1
v_call: TRBV20-1
j_call: TRBJ2-5
cdr3_nt: TGCAGTGCTGACCAGGGGGTAGGAGAGACCCAGTACTTC
cdr3_aa: CSADQGVGETQYF

clone_size: -
d_call: TRBD2
v_call: TRBV20-1
j_call: TRBJ2-7
cdr3_nt: TGCAGTGCTAGAGATCCTAGCGGGACAGAATACTACGAGCAGTACTTC
cdr3_aa: CSARDPSGTEYYEQYF

clone_size: few
d_call: TRBD1
v_call: TRBV14
j_call: TRBJ1-3
cdr3_nt: TGTGCCAGCAGCCAAGATCAATTGGGACAGTCCATATATTTT
cdr3_aa: CASSQDQLGQSIYF

clone_size: many
d_call: TRBD2
v_call: TRBV3-1
j_call: TRBJ2-2
cdr3_nt: TGTGCCAGCAGCCAGGAACCTGCTAGCGGTCGGGCCGGGGAGCTGTTTTTT
cdr3_aa: CASSQEPASGRAGELFF

clone_size: many
d_call: TRBD1
v_call: TRBV2
j_call: TRBJ1-2
cdr3_nt: TGTGCCAGCAGAAGACAGGGGTGGGACTATGGCTACACCTTC
cdr3_aa: CASRRQGWDYGYTF

clone_size: -
d_call: -
v_call: TRBV12-5
j_call: TRBJ1-5
cdr3_nt: TGTGCTAGTGGTTTCTCGTCAACAGGTAGCAATCAGCCCCAGCATTTT
cdr3_aa: CASGFSSTGSNQPQHF

clone_size: -
d_call: -
v_call: TRBV6-5
j_call: TRBJ1-2
cdr3_nt: TGTGCCAGCAGTTCGACAGCCTACTCCAACTATAGCTACACCTTC
cdr3_aa: CASSSTAYSNYSYTF

clone_size: -
d_call: TRBD2
v_call: TRBV2
j_call: TRBJ2-5
cdr3_nt: TGTGCCGGTAGCGGGACGCAAGAGACCCAGTACTTC
cdr3_aa: CAGSGTQETQYF

clone_size: -
d_call: TRBD2
v_call: TRBV25-1
j_call: TRBJ2-2
cdr3_nt: TGTGCCAGCAGTGAACTCGATTTGACTAGCGGGAGGGCCAGACACGTCGGGGAGCTGTTTTTT
cdr3_aa: CASSELDLTSGRARHVGELFF

clone_size: many
d_call: -
v_call: TRBV12-3/TRBV12-4
j_call: TRBJ1-4
cdr3_nt: TGTGCCAGCAGTCCAGCAGGTTCCACTAATGAAAAACTGTTTTTT
cdr3_aa: CASSPAGSTNEKLFF

clone_size: -
d_call: -
v_call: TRBV20-1
j_call: TRBJ2-1
cdr3_nt: TGCAGTGCTAGAGATAGGGGGGGCCTTACCTACGAGCAGTTCTTC
cdr3_aa: CSARDRGGLTYEQFF

clone_size: -
d_call: -
v_call: TRBV27
j_call: TRBJ2-5
cdr3_nt: TGTGCCAGCAGTTTATTTGGGAGAGAGACCCAGTACTTC
cdr3_aa: CASSLFGRETQYF

clone_size: -
d_call: -
v_call: TRBV27
j_call: TRBJ2-5
cdr3_nt: TGTGCCAGCAGTTTCCTCCCCTTCCAAGAGACCCAGTACTTC
cdr3_aa: CASSFLPFQETQYF

clone_size: few
d_call: TRBD1
v_call: TRBV12-3/TRBV12-4
j_call: TRBJ1-2
cdr3_nt: TGTGCCAGCAGTTTGACAGGGTCTGGCTACACCTTC
cdr3_aa: CASSLTGSGYTF

clone_size: -
d_call: -
v_call: TRBV11-2
j_call: TRBJ1-2
cdr3_nt: TGTGCCAGCAGCTCCTACCTGGCGGGGGATTCGGACTATGGCTACACCTTC
cdr3_aa: CASSSYLAGDSDYGYTF

clone_size: many
d_call: -
v_call: TRBV20-1
j_call: TRBJ1-1
cdr3_nt: TGCAGTGCCATCCGGGACACCCGGAACACTGAAGCTTTCTTT
cdr3_aa: CSAIRDTRNTEAFF

clone_size: many
d_call: TRBD1
v_call: TRBV20-1
j_call: TRBJ2-7
cdr3_nt: TGCAGTGCACGACAGGGGGGCGCCTACGAGCAGTACTTC
cdr3_aa: CSARQGGAYEQYF

clone_size: many
d_call: -
v_call: TRBV6-2/TRBV6-3
j_call: TRBJ1-1
cdr3_nt: TGTGCCAGCAGTTACTCCCACAGGAGTACCAAGAACACTGAAGCTTTCTTT
cdr3_aa: CASSYSHRSTKNTEAFF

clone_size: -
d_call: TRBD1
v_call: TRBV6-5
j_call: TRBJ1-3
cdr3_nt: TGTGCCAGCAGTTTACTACGGACAGGGACAGGAAACACCATATATTTT
cdr3_aa: CASSLLRTGTGNTIYF

clone_size: many
d_call: TRBD2
v_call: TRBV7-2
j_call: TRBJ2-7
cdr3_nt: TGTGCCAGCAGCTGGGACAGTCTGGGACTAGCGGGATTCTACGAGCAGTACTTC
cdr3_aa: CASSWDSLGLAGFYEQYF

clone_size: few
d_call: -
v_call: TRBV13
j_call: TRBJ2-5
cdr3_nt: TGTGCCAGCAGCCCGATAGGGGGAAGTCTCGGGGAGACCCAGTACTTC
cdr3_aa: CASSPIGGSLGETQYF

clone_size: many
d_call: -
v_call: TRBV7-2
j_call: TRBJ2-7
cdr3_nt: TGTGCCAGCAGCCCCGCACAGGGACCCTACGAGCAGTACTTC
cdr3_aa: CASSPAQGPYEQYF

clone_size: many
d_call: -
v_call: TRBV7-2
j_call: TRBJ1-2
cdr3_nt: TGTGCCAGCAGCTTAGGCGCCAGCTATGGCTACACCTTC
cdr3_aa: CASSLGASYGYTF

clone_size: many
d_call: TRBD2
v_call: TRBV12-3/TRBV12-4
j_call: TRBJ2-1
cdr3_nt: TGTGCCAGCAGCCCAGGACTAGCGGGTCACAATGAGCAGTTCTTC
cdr3_aa: CASSPGLAGHNEQFF

clone_size: few
d_call: -
v_call: TRBV20-1
j_call: TRBJ1-5
cdr3_nt: TGCAGTGCTAGAGACTTCCGGGGGGCGAGGGATCAGCCCCAGCATTTT
cdr3_aa: CSARDFRGARDQPQHF

clone_size: -
d_call: -
v_call: TRBV29-1
j_call: TRBJ1-2
cdr3_nt: TGCAGCGTTGAAGGTGCGATCGACTATGGCTACACCTTC
cdr3_aa: CSVEGAIDYGYTF

clone_size: -
d_call: TRBD2
v_call: TRBV29-1
j_call: TRBJ2-2
cdr3_nt: TGCAGCTGCCGTGCGGGGGTATCGACCGGGGAGCTGTTTTTT
cdr3_aa: CSCRAGVSTGELFF

clone_size: few
d_call: -
v_call: TRBV9
j_call: TRBJ2-3
cdr3_nt: TGTGCCAGCAGCGTAGGTGGGACTCTAACAGATACGCAGTATTTT
cdr3_aa: CASSVGGTLTDTQYF

clone_size: few
d_call: -
v_call: TRBV2
j_call: TRBJ1-2
cdr3_nt: TGTGCCAGCCGGGGGGGCTACACCTTC
cdr3_aa: CASRGGYTF